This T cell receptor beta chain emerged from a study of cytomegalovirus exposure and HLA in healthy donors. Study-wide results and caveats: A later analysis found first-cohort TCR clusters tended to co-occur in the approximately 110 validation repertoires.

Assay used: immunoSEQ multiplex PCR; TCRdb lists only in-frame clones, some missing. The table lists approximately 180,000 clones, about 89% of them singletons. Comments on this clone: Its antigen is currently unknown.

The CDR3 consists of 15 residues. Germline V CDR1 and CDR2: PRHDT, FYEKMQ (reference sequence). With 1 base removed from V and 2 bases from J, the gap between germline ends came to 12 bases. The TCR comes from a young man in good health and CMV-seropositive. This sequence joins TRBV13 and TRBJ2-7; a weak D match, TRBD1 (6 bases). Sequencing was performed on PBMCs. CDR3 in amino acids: CASSLVGQPTYEQYF. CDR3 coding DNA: TGTGCCAGCAGCTTAGTCGGACAGCCAACCTACGAGCAGTACTTC.